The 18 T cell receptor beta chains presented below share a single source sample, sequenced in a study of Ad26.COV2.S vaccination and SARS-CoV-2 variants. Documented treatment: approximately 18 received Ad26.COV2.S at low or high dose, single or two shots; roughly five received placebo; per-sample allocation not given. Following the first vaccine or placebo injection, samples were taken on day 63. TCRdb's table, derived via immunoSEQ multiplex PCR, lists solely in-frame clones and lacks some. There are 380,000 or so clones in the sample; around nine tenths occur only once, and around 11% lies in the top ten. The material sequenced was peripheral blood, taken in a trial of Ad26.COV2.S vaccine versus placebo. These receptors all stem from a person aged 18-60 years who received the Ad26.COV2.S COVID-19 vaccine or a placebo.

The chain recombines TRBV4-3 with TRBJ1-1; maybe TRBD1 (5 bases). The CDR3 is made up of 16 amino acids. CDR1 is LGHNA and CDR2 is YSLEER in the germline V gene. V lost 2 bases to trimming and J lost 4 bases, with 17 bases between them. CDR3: CASSQRQLLPGTEAFF. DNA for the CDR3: TGCGCCAGCAGCCAACGACAGTTACTTCCCGGCACTGAAGCTTTCTTT.

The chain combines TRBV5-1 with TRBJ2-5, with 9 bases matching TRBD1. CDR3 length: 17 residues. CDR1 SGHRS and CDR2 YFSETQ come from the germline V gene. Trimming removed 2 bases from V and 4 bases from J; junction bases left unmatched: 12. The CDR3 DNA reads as TGCGCCAGCAGCTTATCTTCCGGGACAGGGTTTGGAGAGACCCAGTACTTC. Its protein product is CASSLSSGTGFGETQYF.

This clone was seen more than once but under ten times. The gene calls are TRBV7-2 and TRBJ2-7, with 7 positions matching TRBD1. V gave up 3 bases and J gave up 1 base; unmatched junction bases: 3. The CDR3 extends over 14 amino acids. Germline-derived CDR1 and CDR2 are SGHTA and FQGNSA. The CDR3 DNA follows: TGTGCCAGCAGCTTCGGGACAGAGTCCTACGAGCAGTACTTC. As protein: CASSFGTESYEQYF.

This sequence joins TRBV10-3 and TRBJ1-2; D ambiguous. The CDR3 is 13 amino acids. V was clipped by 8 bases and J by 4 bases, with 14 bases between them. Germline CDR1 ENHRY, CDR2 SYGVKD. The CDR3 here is CAIPSGGFYGYTF. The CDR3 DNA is TGTGCCATCCCCTCGGGAGGGTTCTATGGCTACACCTTC.

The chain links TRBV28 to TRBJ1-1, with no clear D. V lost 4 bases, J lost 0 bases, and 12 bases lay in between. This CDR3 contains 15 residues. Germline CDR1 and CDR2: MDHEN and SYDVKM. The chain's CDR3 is CASSSSSFMNTEAFF. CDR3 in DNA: TGTGCCAGCAGTTCATCTTCTTTTATGAACACTGAAGCTTTCTTT.

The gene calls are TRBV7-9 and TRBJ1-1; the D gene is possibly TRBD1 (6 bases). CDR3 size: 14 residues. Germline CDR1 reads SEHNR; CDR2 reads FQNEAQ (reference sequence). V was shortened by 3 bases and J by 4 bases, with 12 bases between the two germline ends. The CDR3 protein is CASSFQQGFTEAFF. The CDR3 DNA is TGTGCCAGCAGCTTCCAACAGGGCTTCACTGAAGCTTTCTTT. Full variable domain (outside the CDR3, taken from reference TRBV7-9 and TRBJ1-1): DTGVSQNPRHKITKRGQNVTFRCDPISEHNRLYWYRQTLGQGPEFLTYFQNEAQLEKSRLLSDRFSAERPKGSFSTLEIQRTEQGDSAMYLCASSFQQGFTEAFFGQGTRLTVV.

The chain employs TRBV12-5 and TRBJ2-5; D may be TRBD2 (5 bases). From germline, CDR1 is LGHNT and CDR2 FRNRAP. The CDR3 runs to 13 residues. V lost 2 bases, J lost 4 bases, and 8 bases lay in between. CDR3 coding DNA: TGTGCTAGTGGTTTGTCTGAGGGAGAGACCCAGTACTTC. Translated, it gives CASGLSEGETQYF.

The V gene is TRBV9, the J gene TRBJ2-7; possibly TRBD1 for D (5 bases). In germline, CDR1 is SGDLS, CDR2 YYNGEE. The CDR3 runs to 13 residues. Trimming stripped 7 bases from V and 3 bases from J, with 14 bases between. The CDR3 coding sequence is TGTGCCAGCTCGAAAGGGGCCTTCTACGAGCAGTACTTC. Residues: CASSKGAFYEQYF. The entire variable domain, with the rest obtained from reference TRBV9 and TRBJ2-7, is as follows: DSGVTQTPKHLITATGQRVTLRCSPRSGDLSVYWYQQSLDQGLQFLIQYYNGEERAKGNILERFSAQQFPDLHSELNLSSLELGDSALYFCASSKGAFYEQYFGPGTRLTVT.

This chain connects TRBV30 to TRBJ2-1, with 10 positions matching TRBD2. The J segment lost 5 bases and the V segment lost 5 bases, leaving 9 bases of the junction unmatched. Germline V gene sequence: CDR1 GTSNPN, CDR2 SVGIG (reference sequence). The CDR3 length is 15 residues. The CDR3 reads CAWAPTSGFNNEQFF. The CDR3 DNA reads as TGTGCCTGGGCCCCGACTAGCGGGTTTAACAATGAGCAGTTCTTC. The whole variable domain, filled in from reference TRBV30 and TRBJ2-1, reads SQTIHQWPATLVQPVGSPLSLECTVEGTSNPNLYWYRQAAGRGLQLLFYSVGIGQISSEVPQNLSASRPQDRQFILSSKKLLLSDSGFYLCAWAPTSGFNNEQFFGPGTRLTVL.

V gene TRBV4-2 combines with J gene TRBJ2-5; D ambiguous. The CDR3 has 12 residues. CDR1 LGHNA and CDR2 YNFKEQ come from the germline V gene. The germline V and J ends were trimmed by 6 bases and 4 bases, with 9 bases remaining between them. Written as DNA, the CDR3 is TGTGCCAGCAGTGTTTCTGGAGAGACCCAGTACTTC. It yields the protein CASSVSGETQYF.

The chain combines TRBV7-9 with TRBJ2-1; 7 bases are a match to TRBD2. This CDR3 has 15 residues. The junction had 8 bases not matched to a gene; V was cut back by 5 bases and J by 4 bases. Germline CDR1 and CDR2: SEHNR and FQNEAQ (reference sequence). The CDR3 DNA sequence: TGTGCCAGCAGCCGAAGCGGGGTGGGTTACAATGAGCAGTTCTTC. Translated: CASSRSGVGYNEQFF.

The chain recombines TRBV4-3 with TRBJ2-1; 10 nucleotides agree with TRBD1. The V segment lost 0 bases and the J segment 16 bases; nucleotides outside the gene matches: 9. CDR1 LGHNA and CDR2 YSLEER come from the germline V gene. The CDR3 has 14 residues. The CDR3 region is CASSQDGTGARKFF. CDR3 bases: TGCGCCAGCAGCCAAGACGGGACAGGGGCCCGCAAATTCTTC.

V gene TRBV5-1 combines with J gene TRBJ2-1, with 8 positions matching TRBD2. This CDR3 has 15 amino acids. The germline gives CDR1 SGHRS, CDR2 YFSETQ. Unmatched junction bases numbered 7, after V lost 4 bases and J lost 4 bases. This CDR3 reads CASSPQAGVYNEQFF. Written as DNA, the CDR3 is TGCGCCAGCAGCCCTCAAGCGGGAGTGTACAATGAGCAGTTCTTC.

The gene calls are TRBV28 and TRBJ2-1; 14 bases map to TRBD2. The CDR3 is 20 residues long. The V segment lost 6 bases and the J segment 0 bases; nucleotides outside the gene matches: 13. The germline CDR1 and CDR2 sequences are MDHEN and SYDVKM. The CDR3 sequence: CASSWRTSGRPTSSYNEQFF. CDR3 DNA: TGTGCCAGCAGCTGGAGGACTAGCGGGAGGCCCACCAGCTCCTACAATGAGCAGTTCTTC.

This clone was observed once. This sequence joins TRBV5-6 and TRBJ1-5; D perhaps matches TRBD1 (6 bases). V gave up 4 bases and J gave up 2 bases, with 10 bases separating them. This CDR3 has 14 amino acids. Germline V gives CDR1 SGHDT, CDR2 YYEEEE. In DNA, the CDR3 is TGTGCCAGCAGCGGGGGCCCCGGCAATCAGCCCCAGCATTTT. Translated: CASSGGPGNQPQHF.

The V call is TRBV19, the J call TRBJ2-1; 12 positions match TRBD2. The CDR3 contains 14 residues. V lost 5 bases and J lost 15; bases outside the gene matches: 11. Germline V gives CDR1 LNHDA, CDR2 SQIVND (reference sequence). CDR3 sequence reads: CASSFRTSGAPRFF. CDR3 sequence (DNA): TGTGCCAGTAGTTTCAGGACTAGCGGGGCCCCCCGGTTCTTC.

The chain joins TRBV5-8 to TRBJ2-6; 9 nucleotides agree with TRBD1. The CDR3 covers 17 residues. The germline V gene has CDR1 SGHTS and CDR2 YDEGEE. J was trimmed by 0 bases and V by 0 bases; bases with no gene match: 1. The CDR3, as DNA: TGTGCCAGCAGCTTGGACAGGGGGCCCTCTGGGGCCAACGTCCTGACTTTC. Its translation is CASSLDRGPSGANVLTF.

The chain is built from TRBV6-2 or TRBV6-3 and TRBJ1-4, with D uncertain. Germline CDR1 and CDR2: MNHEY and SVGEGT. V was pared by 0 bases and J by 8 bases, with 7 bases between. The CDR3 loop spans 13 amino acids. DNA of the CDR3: TGTGCCAGCAGTTACTCGCAGACCGAAAAACTGTTTTTT. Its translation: CASSYSQTEKLFF.